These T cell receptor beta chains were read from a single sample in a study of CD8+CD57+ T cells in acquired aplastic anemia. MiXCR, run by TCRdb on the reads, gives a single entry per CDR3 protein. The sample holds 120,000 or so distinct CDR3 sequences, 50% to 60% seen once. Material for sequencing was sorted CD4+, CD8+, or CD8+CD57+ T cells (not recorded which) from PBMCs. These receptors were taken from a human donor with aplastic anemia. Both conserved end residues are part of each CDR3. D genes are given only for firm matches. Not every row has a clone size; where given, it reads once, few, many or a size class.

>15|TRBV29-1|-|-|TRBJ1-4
CMGSGGWSGGEKLFF
TGCATGGGGAGTGGAGGGTGGTCTGGGGGAGAAAAACTGTTTTTT
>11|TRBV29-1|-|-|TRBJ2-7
CSVGWEHEQYF
TGCAGCGTTGGGTGGGAGCACGAGCAGTACTTC
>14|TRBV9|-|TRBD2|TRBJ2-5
CASSVGTRAETQYF
TGTGCCAGCAGCGTCGGGACTAGGGCGGAGACCCAGTACTTC
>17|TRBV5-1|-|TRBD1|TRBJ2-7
CASSLASWTGFPYEQYF
TGCGCCAGCAGCTTGGCCTCATGGACAGGGTTCCCCTACGAGCAGTACTTC
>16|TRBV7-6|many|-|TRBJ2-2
CASSLVTGGRTGELFF
TGTGCCAGCAGCTTAGTAACCGGGGGCAGAACCGGGGAGCTGTTTTTT
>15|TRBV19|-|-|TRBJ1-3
CASSIEFSSGNTIYF
TGTGCCAGTAGTATTGAATTCTCCTCTGGAAACACCATATATTTT
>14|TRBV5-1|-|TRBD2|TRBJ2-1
CASSSGITLNEQFF
TGCGCCAGCAGTAGCGGGATCACCCTCAATGAGCAGTTCTTC
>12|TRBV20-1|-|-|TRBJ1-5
CSVTGLGQPQHF
TGCAGTGTGACGGGGCTCGGCCAGCCCCAGCATTTT
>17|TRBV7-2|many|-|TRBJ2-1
CASSPLGTINTYNEQFF
TGTGCCAGCAGCCCATTAGGGACAATAAATACCTACAATGAGCAGTTCTTC
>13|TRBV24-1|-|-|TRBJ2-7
CATSEGTGPEQYF
TGTGCCACCAGTGAGGGTACAGGGCCCGAGCAGTACTTC
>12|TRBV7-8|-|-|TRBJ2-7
CASSQGLYEQYF
TGTGCCAGCAGCCAAGGACTGTACGAGCAGTACTTC
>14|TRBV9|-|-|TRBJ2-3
CASSVDTSTDTQYF
TGTGCCAGCAGCGTAGACACTTCAACAGATACGCAGTATTTT
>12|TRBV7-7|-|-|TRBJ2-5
CASSTKGGTQYF
TGTGCCAGCAGTACCAAGGGCGGGACCCAGTACTTC
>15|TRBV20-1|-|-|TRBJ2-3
CSARVSGASTDTQYF
TGCAGTGCTAGAGTGAGCGGAGCTAGCACAGATACGCAGTATTTT
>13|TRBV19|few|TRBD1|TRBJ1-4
CASRIRTGEKLFF
TGTGCCAGTAGAATAAGGACAGGTGAAAAACTGTTTTTT
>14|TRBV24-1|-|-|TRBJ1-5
CATSSSNSNQPQHF
TGTGCCACCAGTTCGTCTAATAGCAATCAGCCCCAGCATTTT
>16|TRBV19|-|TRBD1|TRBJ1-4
CASSIPPGQLNEKLFF
TGTGCCAGTAGTATCCCACCGGGACAGCTCAATGAAAAACTGTTTTTT
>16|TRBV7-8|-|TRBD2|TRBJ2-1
CASSSKLAGGASEQFF
TGTGCCAGCAGCTCCAAACTAGCGGGGGGAGCGAGTGAGCAGTTCTTC
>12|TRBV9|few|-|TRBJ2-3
CASSVEADTQYF
TGTGCCAGCAGCGTAGAGGCAGATACGCAGTATTTT
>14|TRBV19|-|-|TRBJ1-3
CASSPVVRGDTIYF
TGTGCCAGTAGTCCCGTCGTGAGGGGTGACACCATATATTTT
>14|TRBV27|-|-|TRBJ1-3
CASSSLGAGNTIYF
TGTGCCAGCAGTTCTTTGGGGGCTGGAAACACCATATATTTT
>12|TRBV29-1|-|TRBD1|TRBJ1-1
CSVQGGRTEAFF
TGCAGCGTTCAGGGGGGCAGGACTGAAGCTTTCTTT
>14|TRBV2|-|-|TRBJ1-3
CASSVTGFGNTIYF
TGTGCCAGCAGTGTAACAGGGTTCGGAAACACCATATATTTT
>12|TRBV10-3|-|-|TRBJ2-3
CAISESSDTQYF
TGTGCCATCAGTGAGTCGTCAGATACGCAGTATTTT
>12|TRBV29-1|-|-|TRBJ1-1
CSVVPGALEAFF
TGCAGCGTTGTACCCGGTGCTTTGGAAGCTTTCTTT
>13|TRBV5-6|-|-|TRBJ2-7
CASSLAEGWEQYF
TGTGCCAGCAGCTTGGCCGAAGGATGGGAGCAGTACTTC
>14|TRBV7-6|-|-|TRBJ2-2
CASSLGGEAGGLFF
TGTGCCAGCAGCTTAGGAGGGGAGGCCGGGGGGCTGTTTTTT
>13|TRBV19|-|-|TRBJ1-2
CASKVGTDYGYTF
TGTGCCAGTAAGGTAGGGACCGACTATGGCTACACCTTC
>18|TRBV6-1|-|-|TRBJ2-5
CASSPGTQGWRGQETQYF
TGTGCCAGCAGCCCCGGGACACAAGGATGGAGGGGCCAAGAGACCCAGTACTTC
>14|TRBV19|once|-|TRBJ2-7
CASSQGGSAYEQYF
TGTGCCAGTAGTCAGGGCGGTTCCGCCTACGAGCAGTACTTC
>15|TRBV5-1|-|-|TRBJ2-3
CASSLGQFHPDTQYF
TGCGCCAGCAGCTTGGGACAGTTTCATCCAGATACGCAGTATTTT
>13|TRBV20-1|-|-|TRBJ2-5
CSATGDGQETQYF
TGCAGTGCTACAGGGGACGGTCAAGAGACCCAGTACTTC
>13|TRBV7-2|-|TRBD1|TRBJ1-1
CASSSQGATEAFF
TGTGCCAGCAGCTCCCAGGGGGCCACTGAAGCTTTCTTT
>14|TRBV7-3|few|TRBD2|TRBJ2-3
CASSSSGGSDTQYF
TGTGCCAGCAGCTCGAGCGGGGGGTCAGATACGCAGTATTTT
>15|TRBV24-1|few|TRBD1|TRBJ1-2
CATSDIMTGWDGYTF
TGTGCCACCAGTGACATAATGACAGGGTGGGATGGCTACACCTTC
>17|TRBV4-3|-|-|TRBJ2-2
CASSQDPQGPTTGELFF
TGCGCCAGCAGCCAAGATCCGCAGGGTCCAACCACCGGGGAGCTGTTTTTT
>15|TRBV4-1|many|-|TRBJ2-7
CASSQDRDGYYEQYF
TGCGCCAGCAGCCAAGATAGGGACGGGTACTACGAGCAGTACTTC
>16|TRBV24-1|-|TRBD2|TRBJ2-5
CATSPIPLERGETQYF
TGTGCCACCAGCCCCATACCCCTCGAGCGGGGAGAGACCCAGTACTTC
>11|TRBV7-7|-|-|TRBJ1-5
CARGVDQPQHF
TGTGCTAGGGGTGTCGATCAGCCCCAGCATTTT
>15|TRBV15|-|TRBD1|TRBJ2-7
CATSRSDRVFGEQYF
TGTGCCACCAGCAGATCCGACAGGGTTTTTGGCGAGCAGTACTTC
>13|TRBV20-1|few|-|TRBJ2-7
CSASGTDTFEQYF
TGCAGTGCTAGCGGGACGGACACCTTCGAGCAGTACTTC
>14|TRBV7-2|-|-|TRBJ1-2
CASSLHGANYGYTF
TGTGCCAGCAGCTTACACGGGGCTAACTATGGCTACACCTTC
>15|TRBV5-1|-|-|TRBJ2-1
CASSLEAASYNEQFF
TGCGCCAGCAGCTTAGAAGCGGCATCCTACAATGAGCAGTTCTTC
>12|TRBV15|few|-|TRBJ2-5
CATSRDGRTQYF
TGTGCCACCAGCAGAGATGGGAGGACCCAGTACTTC
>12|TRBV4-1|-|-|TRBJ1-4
CASSHLGEKLFF
TGCGCCAGCAGCCATTTGGGAGAAAAACTGTTTTTT
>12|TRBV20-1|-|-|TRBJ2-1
CSARDTRNEQFF
TGCAGTGCTAGAGATACCCGCAATGAGCAGTTCTTC
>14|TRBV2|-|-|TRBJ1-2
CASSDGGFPYGYTF
TGTGCCAGCAGTGACGGGGGGTTCCCTTATGGCTACACCTTC
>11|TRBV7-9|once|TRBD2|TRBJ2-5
CASSLGGSQYF
TGTGCCAGCAGCTTGGGAGGGTCCCAGTACTTC
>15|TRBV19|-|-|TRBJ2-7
CASSRPGDGLYEQYF
TGTGCCAGTAGTCGGCCAGGCGACGGACTTTACGAGCAGTACTTC
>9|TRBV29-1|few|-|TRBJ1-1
CSVGSQAFF
TGCAGCGTTGGATCCCAAGCTTTCTTT
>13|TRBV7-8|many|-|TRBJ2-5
CASSLGVQETQYF
TGTGCCAGCAGTTTGGGGGTCCAAGAGACCCAGTACTTC
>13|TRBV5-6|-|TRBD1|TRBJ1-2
CASSFHRGDGYTF
TGTGCCAGCAGCTTCCACAGGGGTGATGGCTACACCTTC
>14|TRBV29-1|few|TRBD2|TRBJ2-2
CSVRAGKNTGELFF
TGCAGCGTGAGAGCGGGGAAGAACACCGGGGAGCTGTTTTTT